The next 11 T cell receptor beta chains were all read from a single sample in a study of a mutant IDH1 vaccine in newly diagnosed glioma. This table comes from immunoSEQ multiplex PCR, and its TCRdb copy is limited to in-frame clones, with some not included. The sample has just under 70,000 clones, 84% seen once. Time point of the sample: week 35, safety follow-up. A 20-mer mutant IDH1 peptide at 300 ug was injected subcutaneously with topical imiquimod. Their specific antigens are unknown. Sequencing was performed on PBMCs, taken from a glioma patient whose treatment included an IDH1 peptide vaccine. Source of these receptors: a young man with glioma.

In its sample, this clone was seen a few times. The rearrangement uses TRBV27 and TRBJ1-2, with TRBD1 matching over 7 bases. Germline V gene lookup returns CDR1 MNHEY and CDR2 SMNVEV (reference sequence). J lost 13 bases, V lost 5 bases, and 19 bases had no gene match. This CDR3 spans 15 amino acids. The CDR3 nucleotides read TGTGCCAGCAGTCCTAGCCTGAGACAGGGTCTGCGTACCACCTTC. Amino acids: CASSPSLRQGLRTTF.

The gene calls are TRBV18 and TRBJ2-7; tentative D call: TRBD2 (5 bases). Trimming cost V 3 bases and J 1 base, with 16 bases left between them. This CDR3 is built from 16 residues. CDR1 is KGHSH and CDR2 is LQKENI in the germline V gene. This CDR3 is CASSPDSVVPSYEQYF. The CDR3 DNA is TGTGCCAGCTCACCGGACTCCGTTGTTCCTTCCTACGAGCAGTACTTC.

V and J are TRBV18 and TRBJ2-2; the D gene is possibly TRBD1 (5 bases). CDR3 length: 18 residues. Germline V gene sequence: CDR1 KGHSH, CDR2 LQKENI. The ends were cut back, 6 bases at V and 0 bases at J, with 20 bases in the middle. For the CDR3, the DNA is TGTGCCAGCTCCCCCTCGGCTAGACAGCTATCGAACACCGGGGAGCTGTTTTTT. Translating it yields CASSPSARQLSNTGELFF.

The V gene is TRBV11-1, the J gene TRBJ2-1; 9 nucleotides line up with TRBD2. The CDR3 loop spans 12 amino acids. In germline, CDR1 is SGHAT, CDR2 FQDESV (reference sequence). J lost 11 bases, V lost 3 bases, and 2 bases had no gene match. The CDR3 spells CASSFGLAQQFF. CDR3 in DNA: TGTGCCAGCAGCTTCGGACTAGCGCAGCAGTTCTTC.

The V and J genes are TRBV7-9 and TRBJ2-2; no firm D call. Trimming took off 7 bases at V and 2 bases at J, with 14 bases between the two ends. Germline V gene sequence: CDR1 SEHNR, CDR2 FQNEAQ (reference sequence). This CDR3 contains 15 residues. The CDR3 loop reads CASTGRATNTGELFF. CDR3 DNA: TGTGCCAGCACCGGCCGGGCCACCAACACCGGGGAGCTGTTTTTT.

The rearrangement uses TRBV5-8 and TRBJ1-1, with 7 positions matching TRBD1. CDR3 length: 14 residues. The V segment lost 4 bases and the J segment 4 bases; nucleotides outside the gene matches: 7. In germline, CDR1 is SGHTS, CDR2 YDEGEE. CDR3 in amino acids: CASSHRGGGTEAFF. CDR3 DNA: TGTGCCAGCAGCCACAGGGGAGGAGGCACTGAAGCTTTCTTT.

This chain links TRBV19 with TRBJ2-1, with 12 bases that match TRBD2. The CDR3 contains 16 residues. Germline CDR1 is LNHDA and CDR2 is SQIVND (reference sequence). Trimming cost V 4 bases and J 7 bases; bases outside gene matches: 8. DNA of the CDR3: TGTGCCAGTAGTACGGGACGACTAGCGGGAGTTAATGAGCAGTTCTTC. This translates into CASSTGRLAGVNEQFF.

This chain links TRBV7-2 with TRBJ1-3; D possibly corresponds to TRBD1 (5 bases). This CDR3 comprises 15 residues. Germline CDR1 is SGHTA and CDR2 is FQGNSA. With 4 bases removed from V and 4 bases from J, the gap between germline ends came to 14 bases. CDR3 DNA: TGTGCCAGCAGCTCGGGACTGCGGGACGGAAACACCATATATTTT. The encoded protein is CASSSGLRDGNTIYF.

The chain combines TRBV27 with TRBJ2-3; TRBD2 matches at 15 bases. The J segment lost 6 bases and the V segment lost 4 bases, leaving 5 bases of the junction unmatched. The CDR3 runs to 16 residues. The germline CDR1 and CDR2 sequences are MNHEY and SMNVEV (reference sequence). CDR3 region: CASSSRTSGRGDTQYF. The CDR3 DNA follows: TGTGCCAGCAGTTCAAGGACTAGCGGGAGGGGGGATACGCAGTATTTT.

V and J are TRBV5-4 and TRBJ1-4; 8 nucleotides line up with TRBD1. V gave up 2 bases and J gave up 8 bases; unmatched junction bases: 11. The CDR3 is 16 residues long. Germline V lookup: CDR1 SGHNT, CDR2 YYREEE (reference sequence). The chain's CDR3 is CASSFSTGQDYEKLFF. The CDR3 DNA reads TGTGCCAGCAGCTTCTCGACGGGACAGGATTACGAAAAACTGTTTTTT.

The rearrangement joins TRBV30 to TRBJ1-2; D remains ambiguous. Trimming pared 1 base from V and 7 bases from J, leaving 7 bases between. Germline CDR1 is GTSNPN and CDR2 is SVGIG (reference sequence). This CDR3 is 11 amino acids long. The CDR3 is CAWSDGGGYTF. In DNA form, the CDR3 reads TGTGCCTGGAGTGACGGCGGTGGCTACACCTTC.